This is a list of T cell receptor beta chains from one sample in a study of shared clonotypes between healthy human individuals. Assay: immunoSEQ multiplex PCR; the TCRdb copy retains only in-frame clones and omits some. The sample contains about half a million clones, about 72% of which appear only once. What was sequenced was PBMCs. Receptor source: a woman between 40 and 50 years old in good health. Some clones in this sample may be carry-over from other donors' samples. Each CDR3 is given with its conserved first and last residue. Each record gives: D gene, clone size, V gene, J gene, CDR3 length, CDR3 protein, CDR3 DNA. A D gene is named only where the DNA matches it firmly. Not all rows give a size; the values are once, few, many and, for expanded clones, a class.

-,few,TRBV5-6,TRBJ2-7,14,CASSPGEFASEQYF,TGTGCCAGCAGCCCCGGGGAGTTTGCCTCCGAGCAGTACTTC
-,-,TRBV5-1,TRBJ2-7,14,CASSRTGDSYEQYF,TGCGCCAGCAGCCGGACTGGGGACTCCTACGAGCAGTACTTC
-,-,TRBV6-6,TRBJ2-5,14,CASSYSPRREIQYF,TGTGCCAGCAGTTACTCTCCCCGACGGGAGATCCAGTACTTC
TRBD1,-,TRBV11-3,TRBJ2-7,14,CASSELRGPYEQYF,TGTGCCAGCAGTGAATTGAGGGGGCCCTACGAGCAGTACTTC
-,-,TRBV4-2,TRBJ1-1,15,CASSQEYQDGQEAFF,TGTGCCAGCAGCCAAGAATACCAGGACGGGCAGGAAGCTTTCTTT
-,once,TRBV4-2,TRBJ1-5,16,CASSQGVRGSNQPQHF,TGTGCCAGCAGCCAAGGGGTAAGGGGTAGCAATCAGCCCCAGCATTTT
TRBD2,many,TRBV6-4,TRBJ2-1,15,CASSAGTSGYNEQFF,TGTGCCAGCAGTGCAGGGACTAGCGGATACAATGAGCAGTTCTTC
-,-,TRBV25-1,TRBJ2-1,15,CASSVGSGGYHEQFF,TGTGCCAGCAGTGTAGGGTCAGGGGGGTACCATGAGCAGTTCTTC
-,-,TRBV5-1,TRBJ2-2,16,CASSTNLAANTGELFF,TGCGCCAGCAGCACTAACTTGGCTGCGAACACCGGGGAGCTGTTTTTT
-,-,TRBV7-6,TRBJ2-1,15,CASSLPAGPYNEQFF,TGTGCCAGCAGCTTACCGGCAGGACCTTACAATGAGCAGTTCTTC
-,-,TRBV6-6,TRBJ1-1,14,CASSYSTENTEAFF,TGTGCCAGCAGTTACTCGACAGAGAACACTGAAGCTTTCTTT
-,many,TRBV13,TRBJ1-1,16,CASSLFGAGLNTEAFF,TGTGCCAGCAGCTTATTCGGGGCAGGACTGAACACTGAAGCTTTCTTT
TRBD2,-,TRBV7-2,TRBJ2-3,14,CASRGGKGADTQYF,TGTGCCAGCAGGGGGGGGAAGGGCGCAGATACGCAGTATTTT
-,-,TRBV18,TRBJ2-3,11,CASSPADTQYF,TGTGCCAGCTCACCAGCAGATACGCAGTATTTT
TRBD2,-,TRBV28,TRBJ2-1,16,CASTALLAGSYNEQFF,TGTGCCAGCACGGCGTTACTAGCGGGGAGCTACAATGAGCAGTTCTTC
-,-,TRBV9,TRBJ2-2,13,CASSHPWTGELFF,TGTGCCAGCAGCCACCCGTGGACCGGGGAGCTGTTTTTT
-,-,TRBV30,TRBJ2-1,12,CAWRKLINEQFF,TGTGCCTGGAGAAAACTGATCAATGAGCAGTTCTTC
-,-,TRBV15,TRBJ2-7,12,CATSTGPREQYF,TGTGCCACCAGCACGGGGCCACGCGAGCAGTACTTC
TRBD2,-,TRBV4-2,TRBJ2-4,18,CASSQDWTSGLPKNIQYF,TGTGCCAGCAGCCAAGACTGGACTAGCGGTCTTCCCAAAAACATTCAGTACTTC
-,-,TRBV7-2,TRBJ1-1,16,CASSFVGGKMNTEAFF,TGTGCCAGCAGCTTTGTGGGGGGCAAAATGAACACTGAAGCTTTCTTT
-,-,TRBV19,TRBJ2-1,17,CASSIATGAGSYNEQFF,TGTGCCAGTAGTATAGCCACCGGGGCGGGGTCCTACAATGAGCAGTTCTTC
TRBD1,-,TRBV7-2,TRBJ1-5,16,CASSPAGTASNQPQHF,TGTGCCAGCAGCCCCGCCGGGACAGCTAGCAATCAGCCCCAGCATTTT
-,few,TRBV15,TRBJ1-1,13,CATSLDSNTEASF,TGTGCCACCAGCCTAGACTCTAACACTGAAGCTTCCTTT
TRBD1,-,TRBV15,TRBJ2-7,16,CATSRGLGDSSYEQYF,TGTGCCACCAGCAGAGGTTTAGGGGACAGCTCCTACGAGCAGTACTTC
-,-,TRBV7-2,TRBJ2-3,12,CASSLQRDTQYF,TGTGCCAGCAGCTTACAGAGAGATACGCAGTATTTT
TRBD2,-,TRBV27,TRBJ2-7,14,CASSWGTSGQPEYF,TGTGCCAGCAGTTGGGGAACTAGCGGGCAGCCTGAGTACTTC
TRBD2,once,TRBV7-8,TRBJ2-2,16,CASSPRAGVSDGELFF,TGTGCCAGCAGCCCGCGAGCGGGAGTGTCTGACGGGGAGCTGTTTTTT